A single sample is the source of the 26 T cell receptor beta chains below, sequenced in a study of neoadjuvant anti-PD-1 for oral cavity cancer. Produced via immunoSEQ multiplex PCR; TCRdb's table is partial and in-frame only. This table holds 84,000 or so clones, 84% found once. Specimen: PBMCs, collected before nivolumab (anti-PD-1) treatment. The receptors come from a person aged 40-85 years with oral cavity squamous cell carcinoma.

The CDR3 nucleotides read TGCGCCAGCAGCCAAGAAGGAGGGAGGGCTGGGGAAAAACTGTTTTTT. Its protein product is CASSQEGGRAGEKLFF. The V and J genes are TRBV4-1 and TRBJ1-4; D is unresolved. The V gene lost 0 bases and the J gene lost 8 bases, with 16 bases spanning the gap. The CDR3 spans 16 residues. CDR1 is MGHRA and CDR2 is YSYEKL in the germline V gene.

This clone has a handful of counts. The V and J genes are TRBV6-1 and TRBJ2-3, with D possibly TRBD1 on 6 matching bases. Looked up from germline, CDR1 is MNHNS and CDR2 is SASEGT. The V gene lost 4 bases and the J gene lost 8 bases, with 7 bases spanning the gap. CDR3 length equals 11 residues. CDR3 in DNA: TGTGCCAGCAGTGCAGGGGTTACGCAGTATTTT. Translation: CASSAGVTQYF.

J is TRBJ2-3 and V is TRBV10-1, with D perhaps assigned TRBD1 or TRBD2 (5 bases each). In germline, CDR1 is WNHNN, CDR2 SYGVQD (reference sequence). The CDR3 runs 17 residues. V was cut by 6 bases and J by 2 bases, with 21 bases left in between. The CDR3 nucleotides are TGCGCCAGCAGAGTGAGGGACCGTGGCAGGGACACAGATACGCAGTATTTT. This gives the protein CASRVRDRGRDTDTQYF.

V usage is TRBV6-6 and J usage is TRBJ2-1; unclear D gene. V was clipped by 0 bases and J by 0 bases, with 9 bases between them. This CDR3 region has 16 residues. Germline CDR1 and CDR2: MNHNY and SVGAGI (reference sequence). For the CDR3, the DNA is TGTGCCAGCAGTTACTCGACTGGCAGCTCCTACAATGAGCAGTTCTTC. It yields the protein CASSYSTGSSYNEQFF.

The gene calls are TRBV5-1 and TRBJ2-2; 9 bases agree with TRBD1. Germline CDR1 is SGHRS and CDR2 is YFSETQ. V shed 3 bases, J shed 4 bases, and the junction held 7 bases outside the gene matches. This CDR3 has 16 amino acids. CDR3 nucleotide sequence: TGCGCCAGCAGCTCCGGGGACAGGGTAGGCACCGGGGAGCTGTTTTTT. It yields the protein CASSSGDRVGTGELFF.

The genes are TRBV6-5 and TRBJ1-2, with 10 bases aligning to TRBD1. V was pared by 8 bases and J by 7 bases, with 4 bases of the junction left unmatched. The germline V gene encodes CDR1 MNHEY and CDR2 SVGAGI. CDR3 length equals 12 residues. CDR3 region: CASRQGAGGYTF. DNA for the CDR3: TGTGCCAGCCGACAGGGGGCGGGTGGCTACACCTTC.

The V and J genes are TRBV6-6 and TRBJ2-3; 7 positions match TRBD2. The CDR3 spans 14 residues. The V gene's germline CDR1 is MNHNY and CDR2 SVGAGI (reference sequence). Unmatched junction bases numbered 8, after V lost 7 bases and J lost 4 bases. The CDR3 DNA follows: TGTGCCAGCAAGGGCGGGAGTGGGGCAGATACGCAGTATTTT. This encodes CASKGGSGADTQYF.

The chain couples TRBV7-2 to TRBJ1-2, with TRBD1 as a possible D gene (6 bases). V was pared by 5 bases and J by 4 bases, with 14 bases between. The CDR3 sequence is 14 residues long. Germline CDR1 reads SGHTA; CDR2 reads FQGNSA. The CDR3 sequence: CASSLWDNAYGYTF. CDR3 nucleotide sequence: TGTGCCAGCAGCCTCTGGGACAACGCCTATGGCTACACCTTC.

The chain recombines TRBV2 with TRBJ2-7, with no clear D. From germline, CDR1 is SNHLY and CDR2 FYNNEI. V was cut by 6 bases and J by 5 bases, with 8 bases left in between. The length of the CDR3 is 11 residues. CDR3 in amino acids: CASSFAHEQYF. In DNA form, the CDR3 reads TGTGCCAGCAGCTTCGCCCACGAGCAGTACTTC. Supplemented by reference TRBV2 and TRBJ2-7, the full variable domain reads EPEVTQTPSHQVTQMGQEVILRCVPISNHLYFYWYRQILGQKVEFLVSFYNNEISEKSEIFDDQFSVERPDGSNFTLKIRSTKLEDSAMYFCASSFAHEQYFGPGTRLTVT.

This clone was observed a single time. The chain joins TRBV2 to TRBJ2-7; possible D gene TRBD1, 6 bases. Trimming cost V 6 bases and J 2 bases, with 14 bases left between them. The CDR3 totals 14 residues. CDR1 SNHLY and CDR2 FYNNEI come from the germline V gene. The CDR3 DNA reads TGTGCCAGCAGAATGGACAGCCAAGCCTACGAGCAGTACTTC. This translates into CASRMDSQAYEQYF. Drawing the rest from reference TRBV2 and TRBJ2-7, the complete variable domain is EPEVTQTPSHQVTQMGQEVILRCVPISNHLYFYWYRQILGQKVEFLVSFYNNEISEKSEIFDDQFSVERPDGSNFTLKIRSTKLEDSAMYFCASRMDSQAYEQYFGPGTRLTVT.

CDR3: CASSVGAGGLVTEAFF. In DNA, the CDR3 is TGTGCCAGCAGCGTAGGGGCAGGGGGGCTGGTTACTGAAGCTTTCTTT. The genes are TRBV9 and TRBJ1-1; 7 nucleotides agree with TRBD1. V lost 0 bases, J lost 5 bases, and 10 bases stayed unmatched. This CDR3 region has 16 residues. Germline values: CDR1 SGDLS, CDR2 YYNGEE.

The chain uses TRBV5-6 and TRBJ2-3, with D unclear. There are 11 residues in the CDR3. V was pared by 4 bases and J by 1 base, with 1 base between. Germline CDR1 reads SGHDT; CDR2 reads YYEEEE. DNA for the CDR3: TGTGCCAGCAGCCGCACAGATACGCAGTATTTT. This encodes CASSRTDTQYF.

The chain carries TRBV30 and TRBJ2-2; no firm D call. Trimming took off 2 bases at V and 1 base at J, with 8 bases between the two ends. The germline V gene encodes CDR1 GTSNPN and CDR2 SVGIG (reference sequence). This CDR3 spans 14 amino acids. The CDR3 sequence: CAWSRGGNTGELFF. CDR3 in DNA: TGTGCCTGGAGTCGAGGCGGGAACACCGGGGAGCTGTTTTTT.

This clone is a singleton in its sample. V and J are TRBV29-1 and TRBJ1-3; D may be TRBD1 (6 bases). V was cut by 6 bases and J by 0 bases, with 9 bases left in between. Germline values: CDR1 SQVTM, CDR2 ANQGSEA. This CDR3 has 13 amino acids. CDR3 region: CSVMTGSGNTIYF. CDR3 coding DNA: TGCAGCGTCATGACAGGCTCTGGAAACACCATATATTTT.

CDR3 in amino acids: CASRGMSGQPQHF. As DNA, the CDR3 is TGTGCCAGCAGAGGCATGTCTGGCCAGCCCCAGCATTTT. This rearrangement joins TRBV2 to TRBJ1-5; no reliable D call. The germline V gene has CDR1 SNHLY and CDR2 FYNNEI. The CDR3 runs 13 residues. V was clipped by 6 bases and J by 7 bases, with 13 bases between them.

V is TRBV6-1 and J is TRBJ1-2; 7 bases fit TRBD1. V was pared by 7 bases and J by 6 bases, with 5 bases of the junction left unmatched. In germline, CDR1 is MNHNS, CDR2 SASEGT. The length of the CDR3 is 12 residues. The CDR3 DNA is TGTGCCAGCACTTGGGACAGCGATGGCTACACCTTC. This translates into CASTWDSDGYTF.

This clone was counted once. V usage is TRBV6-1 and J usage is TRBJ2-2, with 8 positions matching TRBD1. The CDR3 has 15 amino acids. Trimming cost V 5 bases and J 4 bases; bases outside gene matches: 6. Looked up from germline, CDR1 is MNHNS and CDR2 is SASEGT. The DNA for the CDR3 is TGTGCCAGCAGTTTCAGGGGGCCGGGCACCGGGGAGCTGTTTTTT. It codes for CASSFRGPGTGELFF.

This clone was seen just once. The chain uses TRBV27 and TRBJ2-2; D unresolved. The CDR3 runs 12 residues. Trimming took off 7 bases at V and 6 bases at J, with 9 bases between the two ends. Germline CDR1 and CDR2: MNHEY and SMNVEV (reference sequence). The CDR3 loop reads CASNTGAGELFF. In nucleotides, the CDR3 is TGTGCCAGCAATACTGGGGCCGGGGAGCTGTTTTTT.

V usage is TRBV7-2 and J usage is TRBJ1-1, with a tentative D call TRBD1 (5 bases). Germline lookup yields CDR1 SGHTA and CDR2 FQGNSA. Trimming pared 1 base from V and 0 bases from J, leaving 15 bases between. The CDR3 totals 17 residues. For the CDR3, the DNA is TGTGCCAGCAGCTTAGACGCAGGGCCCTGGATGAACACTGAAGCTTTCTTT. Translating gives CASSLDAGPWMNTEAFF.

This clone was seen only a few times. The chain is built from TRBV5-6 and TRBJ2-7; 9 nucleotides agree with TRBD1. J was trimmed by 3 bases and V by 4 bases; bases with no gene match: 8. This CDR3 spans 15 amino acids. Per germline, CDR1 SGHDT and CDR2 YYEEEE. CDR3 nucleotide sequence: TGTGCCAGCAGCGAGCGGGACAGGGAGTACTACGAGCAGTACTTC. Translating gives CASSERDREYYEQYF. Based on the CDR3 plus reference TRBV5-6 and TRBJ2-7, the full variable domain is DAGVTQSPTHLIKTRGQQVTLRCSPKSGHDTVSWYQQALGQGPQFIFQYYEEEERQRGNFPDRFSGHQFPNYSSELNVNALLLGDSALYLCASSERDREYYEQYFGPGTRLTVT.

This chain joins TRBV6-5 and TRBJ2-7; 8 positions agree with TRBD2. The length of the CDR3 is 14 residues. Per the germline V gene, CDR1 is MNHEY and CDR2 is SVGAGI. Trimming at V came to 6 bases and at J to 2 bases, leaving 6 bases not matched to a gene. CDR3 loop: CASRSAGVPYEQYF. The CDR3 DNA sequence: TGTGCCAGCAGGTCAGCGGGAGTTCCCTACGAGCAGTACTTC.

The rearrangement joins TRBV6-1 to TRBJ2-7; the D is unclear. CDR1 MNHNS and CDR2 SASEGT come from the germline V gene. V lost 3 bases and J lost 12, with 15 bases in between. This CDR3 has 12 residues. The CDR3 loop reads CASSEPKQDRYF. CDR3 coding DNA: TGTGCCAGCAGTGAGCCGAAACAAGATCGGTACTTC.

J is TRBJ1-2 and V is TRBV19, with D maybe TRBD1 (5 bases). The V end was cut by 5 bases, the J end by 8 bases, with 15 bases between. There are 13 residues in the CDR3. The germline V gene has CDR1 LNHDA and CDR2 SQIVND (reference sequence). The CDR3 nucleotides read TGTGCCAGTAGTCCACCTAAGGGGACCGGCTACACCTTC. As protein: CASSPPKGTGYTF.

The chain links TRBV5-1 to TRBJ1-5, with unresolved D. The CDR3 contains 13 residues. V lost 0 bases to trimming and J lost 0 bases, with 1 base between them. Germline CDR1 SGHRS, CDR2 YFSETQ. This chain's CDR3 is CASSLDSNQPQHF. The DNA for the CDR3 is TGCGCCAGCAGCTTGGATAGCAATCAGCCCCAGCATTTT.

This clone has just one count. The chain uses TRBV6-5 and TRBJ1-2, with 7 bases that match TRBD1. J lost 7 bases, V lost 2 bases, and 4 bases had no gene match. Germline CDR1 MNHEY, CDR2 SVGAGI. This CDR3 has 13 residues. The CDR3 region is CASSYRGGAGYTF. The CDR3 DNA reads as TGTGCCAGCAGTTACAGAGGGGGCGCTGGCTACACCTTC.

This sequence joins TRBV5-6 and TRBJ2-7; D not certain. Deletions cut 2 bases from V and 1 base from J, with 4 bases between. Germline-derived CDR1 and CDR2 are SGHDT and YYEEEE. The CDR3 extends over 12 amino acids. Here the CDR3 reads CASSFLSYEQYF. CDR3 in DNA: TGTGCCAGCAGCTTCCTTTCCTACGAGCAGTACTTC.